This record looks at one T cell receptor beta chain sequence and its context. Original processing notes: Nucleated cell counts were estimated from reference gene primer amplification. Sequencing used immunoSEQ multiplex PCR; TCRdb keeps in-frame clones, though not all of them. Clone size and V and J calls were adopted from that table, with D and trimming inferred from the DNA. Here the sample spans roughly 100,000 clones, approximately 85% being singletons. The data were obtained in a study of blood T cell repertoires in COVID-19. Background on the study: There were acute and convalescent COVID-19 samples, and they came from the United States, Italy and Spain. Sample material is recorded as cDNA or gDNA derived from T cells, B-cell-depleted T cells, or PBMCs.

The CDR3 totals 13 residues. In germline, CDR1 is KGHDR, CDR2 SFDVKD. The trim removed 7 bases at V and 5 bases at J, leaving 4 bases unmatched. The receptor was isolated from a woman of 80 years or more with active or convalescent COVID-19. Sequenced sample: peripheral blood. The rearrangement links TRBV24-1 to TRBJ2-3, with 8 bases identical to TRBD1. CDR3 loop: CATSQGAQDTQYF. In DNA form, the CDR3 reads TGTGCCACCAGCCAGGGGGCACAAGATACGCAGTATTTT.